This T cell receptor beta chain is from a study of control samples from healthy donors and cancer patients. This CDR3 contains 13 residues. Germline assignment: CDR1 SNHLY and CDR2 FYNNEI. The J segment lost 7 bases and the V segment lost 6 bases, leaving 8 bases of the junction unmatched. Method: immunoSEQ multiplex PCR; TCRdb's copy keeps in-frame clones and lacks some. This sample yields 110,000 to 150,000 clones, of which around nine tenths are seen a single time; around 4.6% belongs to the top ten. This clonotype originated in a man aged 25 to 40 in good health. The sequencing input was blood. V gene TRBV2 combines with J gene TRBJ2-7, with 8 nucleotides matching TRBD2. CDR3 bases: TGTGCCAGCAGCCCCGGGAGGGCCTGGGAGCAGTACTTC. Protein: CASSPGRAWEQYF.